The 13 T cell receptor beta chains presented below share a single source sample, sequenced in a study of response to subunit inactivated influenza vaccine. TCRdb reprocessed the RT-PCR reads via MiXCR and lists one record per CDR3 protein. Of about 700,000 distinct CDR3 sequences listed, approximately 15% are singletons. This specimen consisted of PBMCs from blood, obtained roughly 15 days before vaccination. All receptors come from a man between 45 and 60 years old who received an inactivated influenza vaccine.

In its sample, this clonotype was seen a few times. The V and J genes are TRBV7-3 and TRBJ2-5; TRBD1 or TRBD2 may be the D gene (5 bases each). V lost 5 bases to trimming and J lost 1 base, with 14 bases between them. Germline CDR1 reads SGHTA; CDR2 reads FQGTGA. The CDR3 length is 15 residues. The CDR3 reads CASSPNGALQETQYF. Here the CDR3 DNA reads TGTGCCAGCAGCCCTAACGGGGCACTCCAAGAGACCCAGTACTTC.

On this clonotype itself: One base away lies a much larger clone, so this may be a sequencing read error. This chain joins TRBV12-3 or TRBV12-4 and TRBJ2-2, with D uncertain. Trimming stripped 4 bases from V and 6 bases from J, with 12 bases between. The CDR3 spans 14 residues. The CDR3 DNA is TGTGCCAGCAGTTACAAGGGAACGGCCGGGGAGCTGTTTTTT. It translates to CASSYKGTAGELFF.

This clonotype came up once. Relative to the germline gene, one junction end is altered; a read error may explain this. The chain carries TRBV7-3 and TRBJ2-3; a possible D gene is TRBD2 (6 bases). From germline, CDR1 is SGHTA and CDR2 FQGTGA. The CDR3 contains 19 residues. The CDR3 loop is CAGSSLPKLAGVGTDTQYF. The CDR3 coding sequence is TGTGCCGGCAGCTCCCTCCCTAAACTAGCAGGAGTAGGCACAGATACGCAGTATTTT.

The V call is TRBV28, the J call TRBJ1-6, with D maybe TRBD1 (5 bases). CDR1 and CDR2 (germline): MDHEN, SYDVKM. The germline V and J ends were trimmed by 2 bases and 8 bases, with 10 bases remaining between them. This CDR3 spans 14 amino acids. CDR3 sequence (DNA): TGTGCCAGCAGTTTACGGGGGATCGATTCACCCCTCCACTTT. This translates into CASSLRGIDSPLHF.

J is TRBJ2-3 and V is TRBV5-1; D unclear. The length of the CDR3 is 16 residues. V was pared by 4 bases and J by 2 bases, with 17 bases between. Per the germline V gene, CDR1 is SGHRS and CDR2 is YFSETQ. The CDR3 spells CASSLQLHADTDTQYF. The CDR3, as DNA: TGCGCCAGCAGCCTTCAGCTTCACGCAGACACAGATACGCAGTATTTT.

V is TRBV4-3 and J is TRBJ2-1; D remains unclear. Per the germline V gene, CDR1 is LGHNA and CDR2 is YSLEER. The CDR3 extends over 14 amino acids. Deletions cut 0 bases from V and 9 bases from J, with 12 bases between. CDR3 loop: CASSQDLLESEQFF. CDR3 nucleotide sequence: TGCGCCAGCAGCCAAGATCTGTTGGAAAGTGAGCAGTTCTTC.

This clonotype was detected ten times or more. V gene TRBV7-2 combines with J gene TRBJ2-3; TRBD2 matches at 9 bases. This CDR3 has 17 amino acids. Germline V gives CDR1 SGHTA, CDR2 FQGNSA. The junction had 6 bases not matched to a gene; V was cut back by 1 base and J by 1 base. CDR3 coding DNA: TGTGCCAGCAGCTTAGTAAGGCTAGCGGGGCGCACAGATACGCAGTATTTT. It encodes CASSLVRLAGRTDTQYF.

The chain joins TRBV4-3 to TRBJ1-4; D remains ambiguous. The CDR3 covers 15 residues. CDR1 is LGHNA, CDR2 YSLEER, per germline. Between the trimmed V and J ends, which lost 0 bases and 8 bases, there was a span of 13 bases. The CDR3 reads CASSQDWADKEKLFF. The DNA for the CDR3 is TGCGCCAGCAGCCAAGATTGGGCAGACAAAGAAAAACTGTTTTTT.

The rearrangement links TRBV9 to TRBJ2-7, with 10 bases that match TRBD2. This CDR3 has 18 residues. V dropped 3 bases and J dropped 5; count of bases not matched to a gene: 17. CDR1 is SGDLS and CDR2 is YYNGEE in the germline V gene. The CDR3 reads CASSGGPSGSPGAHEQYF. For the CDR3, the DNA is TGTGCCAGCAGCGGCGGGCCTAGCGGGAGTCCTGGGGCCCACGAGCAGTACTTC.

The V gene is TRBV20-1, the J gene TRBJ1-1, with D maybe TRBD1 (5 bases). Germline V gene lookup returns CDR1 DFQATT and CDR2 SNEGSKA (reference sequence). CDR3 size: 16 residues. V lost 1 base and J lost 3, with 18 bases in between. As DNA, the CDR3 is TGCAGTGCTAGAGCATATGACGGGGGACTGGACACTGAAGCTTTCTTT. Its protein is CSARAYDGGLDTEAFF.

The chain employs TRBV20-1 and TRBJ2-7, with 9 bases that match TRBD2. Trimming cost V 2 bases and J 5 bases; bases outside gene matches: 7. The germline gives CDR1 DFQATT, CDR2 SNEGSKA (reference sequence). The CDR3 runs 14 residues. CDR3 sequence reads: CSARPGLAANEQYF. CDR3 nucleotides: TGCAGTGCTAGACCGGGACTAGCAGCAAACGAGCAGTACTTC.

The chain combines TRBV28 with TRBJ2-5; 9 bases are a match to TRBD2. The germline V gene has CDR1 MDHEN and CDR2 SYDVKM. CDR3 length: 15 residues. The ends lost 4 bases at V and 4 bases at J; junction bases unmatched: 7. The CDR3 is CASSSSLAGLETQYF. Written as DNA, the CDR3 is TGTGCCAGCAGTTCCTCTCTAGCGGGATTAGAGACCCAGTACTTC. Full variable domain (rest looked up from reference TRBV28 and TRBJ2-5): DVKVTQSSRYLVKRTGEKVFLECVQDMDHENMFWYRQDPGLGLRLIYFSYDVKMKEKGDIPEGYSVSREKKERFSLILESASTNQTSMYLCASSSSLAGLETQYFGPGTRLLVL.

This clonotype has only a few counts. The chain links TRBV4-3 to TRBJ2-2; no clear D. V was clipped by 0 bases and J by 3 bases, with 2 bases between them. Germline loops: CDR1 LGHNA, CDR2 YSLEER. CDR3 length: 13 amino acids. CDR3 sequence reads: CASSQEHTGELFF. CDR3 sequence (DNA): TGCGCCAGCAGCCAAGAACACACCGGGGAGCTGTTTTTT.